This T cell receptor (beta chain) stems from a study of T-cell reconstitution after alpha-beta-depleted transplantation in children. The study, taken as a whole, reports: Some patients' high day-60 TCRbeta diversity was traced to surviving recipient T cells and thymic progenitors. Reports say that about two months after transplant, the alpha-beta T cells came out of several hundred graft clones that had expanded.

Unique molecular identifiers featured in how the TCRbeta library was prepared. Each CDR3 protein is one row after TCRdb ran MiXCR on the PCR reads. The data contain around 600,000 distinct CDR3 sequences, 20% to 25% of them singletons. Germline CDR1 reads SGHRS; CDR2 reads YFSETQ. V was clipped by 3 bases and J by 7 bases; unmatched bases: 7. The CDR3 is 15 amino acids. This clonotype was found a few times. Its antigen is still unknown. V is TRBV5-1 and J is TRBJ1-4; 9 bases line up with TRBD1. This specimen consisted of PBMCs, mostly from graft donor cells, obtained 360 days after TCRalphabeta/CD19-depleted stem cell transplant. The origin of this receptor is a boy under two years old who had a stem cell transplant for acute myeloid leukemia, so the T cells may come from the graft donor. The CDR3 reads CASSWGQGSGEKLFF. CDR3 DNA: TGCGCCAGCAGCTGGGGACAGGGTTCGGGTGAAAAACTGTTTTTT.